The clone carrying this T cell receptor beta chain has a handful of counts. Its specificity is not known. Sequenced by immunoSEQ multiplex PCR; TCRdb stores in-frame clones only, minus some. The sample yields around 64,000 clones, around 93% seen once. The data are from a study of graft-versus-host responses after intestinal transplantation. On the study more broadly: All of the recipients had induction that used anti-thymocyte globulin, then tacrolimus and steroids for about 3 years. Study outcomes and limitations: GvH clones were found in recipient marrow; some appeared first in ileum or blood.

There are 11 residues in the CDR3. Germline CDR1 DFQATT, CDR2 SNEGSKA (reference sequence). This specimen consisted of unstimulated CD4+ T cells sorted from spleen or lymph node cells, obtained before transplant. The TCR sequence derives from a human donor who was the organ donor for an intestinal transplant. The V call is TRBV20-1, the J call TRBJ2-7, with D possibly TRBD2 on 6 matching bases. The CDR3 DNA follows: TGCCGGCGACTAGTTCCCTACGAGCAGTACTTC. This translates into CRRLVPYEQYF.